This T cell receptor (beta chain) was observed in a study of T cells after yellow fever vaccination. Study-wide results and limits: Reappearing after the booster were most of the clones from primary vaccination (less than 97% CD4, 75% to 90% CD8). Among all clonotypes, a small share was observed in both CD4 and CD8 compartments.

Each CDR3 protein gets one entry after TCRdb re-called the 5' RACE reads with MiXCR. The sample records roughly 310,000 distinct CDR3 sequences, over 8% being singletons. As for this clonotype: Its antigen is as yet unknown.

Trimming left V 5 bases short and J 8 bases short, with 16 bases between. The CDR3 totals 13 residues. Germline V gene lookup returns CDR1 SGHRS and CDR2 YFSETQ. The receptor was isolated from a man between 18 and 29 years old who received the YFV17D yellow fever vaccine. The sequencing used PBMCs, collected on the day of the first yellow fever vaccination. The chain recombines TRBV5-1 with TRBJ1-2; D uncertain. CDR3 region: CASRLGADRGYTF. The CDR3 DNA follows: TGCGCCAGCAGACTGGGTGCTGATAGGGGCTACACCTTC.